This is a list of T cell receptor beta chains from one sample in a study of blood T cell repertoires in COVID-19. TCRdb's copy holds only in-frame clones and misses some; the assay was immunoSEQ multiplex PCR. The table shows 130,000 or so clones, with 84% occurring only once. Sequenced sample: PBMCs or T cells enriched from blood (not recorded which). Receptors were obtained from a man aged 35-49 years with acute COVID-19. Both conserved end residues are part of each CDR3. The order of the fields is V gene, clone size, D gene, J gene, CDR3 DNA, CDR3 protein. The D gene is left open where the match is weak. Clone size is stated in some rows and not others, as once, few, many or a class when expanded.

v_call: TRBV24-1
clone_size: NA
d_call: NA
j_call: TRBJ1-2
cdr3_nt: TGTGCCACCAGTGATCCAGGGGTTGGTGGCTACACCTTC
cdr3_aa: CATSDPGVGGYTF

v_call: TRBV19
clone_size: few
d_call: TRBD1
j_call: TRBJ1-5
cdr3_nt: TGTGCCAGTAGCCGGGACAGGGGCGGTCAGCCCCAGCATTTT
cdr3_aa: CASSRDRGGQPQHF

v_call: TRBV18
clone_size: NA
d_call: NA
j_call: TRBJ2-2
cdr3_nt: TGTGCCAGCTCACCACCATACAGCCTCACCGGGGAGCTGTTTTTT
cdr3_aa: CASSPPYSLTGELFF

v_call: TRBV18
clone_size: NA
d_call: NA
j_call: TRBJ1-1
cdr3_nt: TGTGCCAGCTCCCCCCCCGAGGCCGGTGAAGCTTTCTTT
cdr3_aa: CASSPPEAGEAFF

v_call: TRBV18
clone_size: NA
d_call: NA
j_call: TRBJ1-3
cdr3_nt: TGTGCCAGCTCACCTACAGCTGCTGGAAACACCATATATTTT
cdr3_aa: CASSPTAAGNTIYF

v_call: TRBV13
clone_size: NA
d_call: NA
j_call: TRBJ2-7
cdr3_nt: TGTGCCAGCAGCTTATTCCGAACTAGCAGGGGGTACTCCTACGAGCAGTACTTC
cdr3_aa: CASSLFRTSRGYSYEQYF

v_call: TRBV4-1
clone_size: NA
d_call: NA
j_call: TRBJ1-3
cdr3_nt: TGCGCCAGCAGCCTTCAGGGCGGGGACACCATATATTTT
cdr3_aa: CASSLQGGDTIYF

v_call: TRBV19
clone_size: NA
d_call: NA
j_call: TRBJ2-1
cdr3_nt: TGTGCCAGTAGGACCCGGGAGCTTGGGAATGAGCAGTTCTTC
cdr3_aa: CASRTRELGNEQFF

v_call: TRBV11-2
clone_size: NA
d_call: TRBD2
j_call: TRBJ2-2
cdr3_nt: TGTGCCAGCGCCTTAGGGGTAGCGGGCACCGGGGAGCTGTTTTTT
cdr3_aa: CASALGVAGTGELFF

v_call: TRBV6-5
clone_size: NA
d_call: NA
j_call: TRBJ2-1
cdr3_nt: TGTGCCAGCAGTCCCTCCCTAAACAATGAGCAGTTCTTC
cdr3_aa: CASSPSLNNEQFF